This passage covers 18 T cell receptor beta chains from one sample sequenced in a study of T cells after yellow fever vaccination. TCRdb passed the 5' RACE reads through MiXCR, listing each CDR3 protein once. The sample yields hundreds of thousands of distinct CDR3 sequences, 13% seen once. The sequenced sample was PBMCs, obtained on the day of the yellow fever booster vaccination. The receptors come from a man aged 30 to 39 who received the YFV17D yellow fever vaccine.

This clonotype has only a few counts. V is TRBV7-8 and J is TRBJ1-5; 8 bases fit TRBD1. The CDR3 sequence is 16 residues long. J was trimmed by 7 bases and V by 1 base; bases with no gene match: 9. CDR1 and CDR2 from the germline V gene are SGHVS and FQNEAQ. The chain's CDR3 is CASSLGSSGGTQPQHF. As DNA, the CDR3 is TGTGCCAGCAGCTTAGGGAGTTCAGGGGGCACGCAGCCCCAGCATTTT.

This clonotype has just a few counts. The genes are TRBV11-2 and TRBJ2-7; D is unclear. CDR1 SGHAT and CDR2 FQNNGV come from the germline V gene. The V gene lost 5 bases and the J gene lost 3 bases, with 11 bases spanning the gap. The CDR3 covers 13 residues. CDR3 loop: CASSAGPLYEQYF. The CDR3 DNA is TGTGCCAGCAGCGCCGGACCACTCTACGAGCAGTACTTC.

The V and J genes are TRBV7-6 and TRBJ2-2; D might be TRBD2 (5 bases). Trimming took 5 bases from V and 2 from J, leaving 12 bases between them. Germline V gene data show CDR1 as SGHVS and CDR2 as FNYEAQ. The CDR3 runs 15 residues. The CDR3 loop is CASSHPGVNTGELFF. The CDR3 region has the DNA TGTGCCAGCAGCCATCCCGGGGTTAACACCGGGGAGCTGTTTTTT.

CDR3 protein: CASNQGAAETQYF. The CDR3 coding sequence is TGTGCCAGCAACCAGGGGGCGGCGGAGACCCAGTACTTC. The chain employs TRBV7-2 and TRBJ2-5, with TRBD1 matching 8 bases. V was pared by 7 bases and J by 5 bases, with 6 bases of the junction left unmatched. The V gene's germline CDR1 is SGHTA and CDR2 FQGNSA. The CDR3 has 13 amino acids.

This clonotype was found a few times. The chain combines TRBV5-1 with TRBJ2-1; weak D call: TRBD1 (6 bases). Germline V gives CDR1 SGHRS, CDR2 YFSETQ. The CDR3 spans 19 residues. V lost 4 bases to trimming and J lost 6 bases, with 29 bases between them. The CDR3 bases are TGCGCCAGCAGCGTACCGACAGGTATAGCTCGGAAAATGGGCAATGAGCAGTTCTTC. It is translated as CASSVPTGIARKMGNEQFF.

DNA of the CDR3: TGCAGTGCCTCCGGGACTAGCGGGAGCCGGACCAATGAGCAGTTCTTC. Translation: CSASGTSGSRTNEQFF. This sequence joins TRBV20-1 and TRBJ2-1; 14 positions match TRBD2. CDR3 size: 16 residues. Unmatched junction bases numbered 10, after V lost 6 bases and J lost 6 bases. Germline loops: CDR1 DFQATT, CDR2 SNEGSKA (reference sequence).

The chain recombines TRBV5-1 with TRBJ2-5, with 8 bases that match TRBD2. The CDR3 runs to 15 residues. Per germline, CDR1 SGHRS and CDR2 YFSETQ. The junction had 2 bases not matched to a gene; V was cut back by 0 bases and J by 1 base. In nucleotides, the CDR3 is TGCGCCAGCAGCTTGGAAGGACTAGCCCAAGAGACCCAGTACTTC. It specifies CASSLEGLAQETQYF.

On this clonotype itself: One end of the junction is discordant with germline, which a read error may explain. CDR3 DNA sequence: TGTGCCAGCATTTACAGAACTGGGGCCAACGTCCTGACTTTC. Translating gives CASIYRTGANVLTF. The rearrangement uses TRBV6-2 or TRBV6-3 and TRBJ2-6; D gene ambiguous. Germline V lookup: CDR1 MNHEY, CDR2 SVGEGT. The CDR3 covers 14 residues.

The V call is TRBV10-3, the J call TRBJ2-1; 10 bases line up with TRBD1. Per the germline V gene, CDR1 is ENHRY and CDR2 is SYGVKD. The CDR3 sequence is 14 residues long. J lost 7 bases, V lost 4 bases, and 4 bases had no gene match. The chain's CDR3 is CAISGDRGLNEQFF. Here the CDR3 DNA reads TGTGCCATCAGTGGGGACAGGGGTCTGAATGAGCAGTTCTTC.

The CDR3 region is CASSTSGHSANEQFF. The CDR3 nucleotides are TGTGCCAGCAGCACATCGGGACACTCAGCGAATGAGCAGTTCTTC. This chain links TRBV7-6 with TRBJ2-1; TRBD1 might be the D (6 bases). This CDR3 region has 15 residues. Per germline, CDR1 SGHVS and CDR2 FNYEAQ. V lost 5 bases and J lost 7, with 18 bases in between. Together with reference TRBV7-6 and TRBJ2-1, the CDR3 gives the full variable domain: GAGVSQSPRYKVTKRGQDVALRCDPISGHVSLYWYRQALGQGPEFLTYFNYEAQQDKSGLPNDRFSAERPEGSISTLTIQRTEQRDSAMYRCASSTSGHSANEQFFGPGTRLTVL.

The chain uses TRBV20-1 and TRBJ1-2; 10 bases fit TRBD1. Trimming cost V 5 bases and J 9 bases; bases outside gene matches: 6. CDR3 length: 12 amino acids. Germline V gene lookup returns CDR1 DFQATT and CDR2 SNEGSKA (reference sequence). The chain's CDR3 is CSAAGTGERYTF. The DNA for the CDR3 is TGCAGTGCTGCCGGGACAGGGGAGCGCTACACCTTC.

The J gene is TRBJ2-2, the V gene TRBV14; a possible D gene is TRBD1 (5 bases). V dropped 6 bases and J dropped 3 bases, with 8 bases sitting between them. This CDR3 is 13 amino acids long. CDR1 and CDR2 (germline): SGHDN, FVKESK. CDR3 loop: CASRQVYTGELFF. CDR3 nucleotide sequence: TGTGCCAGCAGACAGGTGTACACCGGGGAGCTGTTTTTT.

CDR3 loop: CSAVLRLVLSGLYTQYF. DNA for the CDR3: TGCAGTGCCGTTTTGAGACTAGTTTTATCGGGCTTATATACGCAGTATTTT. The chain has TRBV29-1 and TRBJ2-3, with D possibly matching TRBD2 (6 bases). Germline V gene data show CDR1 as SQVTM and CDR2 as ANQGSEA. This CDR3 comprises 17 residues.

In its sample, this clonotype was seen a few times. J is TRBJ2-7 and V is TRBV4-3; D gene unclear. In germline, CDR1 is LGHNA, CDR2 YSLEER. Trimming shortened V by 0 bases and J by 4 bases, and 13 bases separated the two germline ends. The CDR3 spans 15 residues. CDR3 nucleotide sequence: TGCGCCAGCAGCCAAGATCCTGGCGGAGATTACGAGCAGTACTTC. Translation gives CASSQDPGGDYEQYF.

This clonotype was picked up one time. The J gene is TRBJ2-5, the V gene TRBV5-1; D remains unclear. Germline V CDR1 and CDR2: SGHRS, YFSETQ. Trimming removed 0 bases at V and 5 bases at J, with 11 bases between. This CDR3 is built from 14 residues. DNA for the CDR3: TGCGCCAGCAGCTTGGAGGGTAGCATGGAGACCCAGTACTTC. Amino acid sequence: CASSLEGSMETQYF.

This clonotype was counted only a few times. The chain links TRBV6-2 or TRBV6-3 to TRBJ1-5; D gene uncertain. The ends were cut back, 6 bases at V and 0 bases at J, with 6 bases in the middle. Germline assignment: CDR1 MNHEY and CDR2 SVGEGT. The CDR3 extends over 13 amino acids. CDR3 amino acids: CASRVYSNQPQHF. Here the CDR3 DNA reads TGTGCCAGCAGAGTATATAGCAATCAGCCCCAGCATTTT.

The table lists this clonotype with a few counts. The chain couples TRBV11-2 to TRBJ2-1; D is perhaps TRBD1 (6 bases). Looked up from germline, CDR1 is SGHAT and CDR2 is FQNNGV. V lost 0 bases and J lost 8, with 20 bases in between. The CDR3 contains 17 residues. The CDR3 region is CASSLEFGDTIDDEQFF. The DNA of the CDR3 is TGTGCCAGCAGCTTAGAGTTCGGGGACACGATAGACGATGAGCAGTTCTTC.

The chain has TRBV20-1 and TRBJ2-2; 8 bases match TRBD2. The CDR3 runs 17 residues. CDR1 is DFQATT and CDR2 is SNEGSKA in the germline V gene (reference sequence). J was trimmed by 5 bases and V by 1 base; bases with no gene match: 12. The CDR3 DNA reads as TGCAGTGCTAGAGGCGGACTAGCTGGTTCAAATACCGGGGAGCTGTTTTTT. Translated, it gives CSARGGLAGSNTGELFF.